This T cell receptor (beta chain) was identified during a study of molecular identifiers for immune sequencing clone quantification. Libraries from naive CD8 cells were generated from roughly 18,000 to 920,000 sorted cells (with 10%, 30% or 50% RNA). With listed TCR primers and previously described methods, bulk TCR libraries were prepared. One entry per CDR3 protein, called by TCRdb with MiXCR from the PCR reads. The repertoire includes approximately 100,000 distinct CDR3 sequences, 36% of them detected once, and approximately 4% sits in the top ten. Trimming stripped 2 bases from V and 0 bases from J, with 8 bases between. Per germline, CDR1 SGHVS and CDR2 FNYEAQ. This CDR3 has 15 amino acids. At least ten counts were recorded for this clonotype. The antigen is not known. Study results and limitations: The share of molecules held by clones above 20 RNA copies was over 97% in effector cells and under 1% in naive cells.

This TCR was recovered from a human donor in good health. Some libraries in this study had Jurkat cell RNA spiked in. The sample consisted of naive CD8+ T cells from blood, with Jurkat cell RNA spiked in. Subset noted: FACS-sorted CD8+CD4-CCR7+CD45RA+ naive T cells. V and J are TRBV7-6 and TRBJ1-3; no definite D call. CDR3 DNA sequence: TGTGCCAGCAGCTTATCGGACGGCTCTGGAAACACCATATATTTT. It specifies CASSLSDGSGNTIYF.